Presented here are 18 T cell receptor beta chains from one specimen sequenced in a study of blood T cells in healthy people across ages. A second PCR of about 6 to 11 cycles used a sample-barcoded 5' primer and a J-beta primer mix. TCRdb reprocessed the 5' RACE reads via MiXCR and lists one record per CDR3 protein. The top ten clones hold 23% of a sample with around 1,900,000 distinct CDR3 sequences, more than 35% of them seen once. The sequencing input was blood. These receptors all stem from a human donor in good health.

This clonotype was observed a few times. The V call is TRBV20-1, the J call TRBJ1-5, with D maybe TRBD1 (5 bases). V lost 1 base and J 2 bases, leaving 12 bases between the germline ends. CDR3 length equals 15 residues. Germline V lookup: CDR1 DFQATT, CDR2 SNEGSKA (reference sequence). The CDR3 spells CSARGTVGGNQPQHF. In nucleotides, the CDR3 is TGCAGTGCTAGAGGGACCGTGGGGGGCAATCAGCCCCAGCATTTT.

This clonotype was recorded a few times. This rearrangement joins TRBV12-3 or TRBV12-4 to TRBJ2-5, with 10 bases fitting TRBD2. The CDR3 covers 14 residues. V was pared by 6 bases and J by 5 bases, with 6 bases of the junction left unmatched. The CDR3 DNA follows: TGTGCCAGCAGCAAGGGACTAGCGACGGAGACCCAGTACTTC. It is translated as CASSKGLATETQYF.

In nucleotides, the CDR3 is TGTGCCTTAGGACAGACATACGAGCAGTACTTC. It yields the protein CALGQTYEQYF. The chain uses TRBV30 and TRBJ2-7, with D tentatively TRBD1 (6 bases). This CDR3 comprises 11 residues. Germline CDR1 is GTSNPN and CDR2 is SVGIG (reference sequence). The V gene lost 7 bases and the J gene lost 4 bases, with 11 bases spanning the gap.

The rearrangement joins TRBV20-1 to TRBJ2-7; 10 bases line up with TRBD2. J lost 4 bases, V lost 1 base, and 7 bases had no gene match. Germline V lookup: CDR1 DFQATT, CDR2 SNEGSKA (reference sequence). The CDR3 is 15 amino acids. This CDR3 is CSARVGASGSYEQYF. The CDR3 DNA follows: TGCAGTGCTAGAGTGGGGGCTAGCGGGAGTTACGAGCAGTACTTC.

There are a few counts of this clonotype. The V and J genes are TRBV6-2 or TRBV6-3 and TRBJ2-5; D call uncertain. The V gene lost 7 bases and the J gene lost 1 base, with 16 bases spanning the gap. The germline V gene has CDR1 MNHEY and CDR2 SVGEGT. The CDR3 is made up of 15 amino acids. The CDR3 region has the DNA TGTGCCAGCACCTATGAGACCGACTTCCAAGAGACCCAGTACTTC. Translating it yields CASTYETDFQETQYF.

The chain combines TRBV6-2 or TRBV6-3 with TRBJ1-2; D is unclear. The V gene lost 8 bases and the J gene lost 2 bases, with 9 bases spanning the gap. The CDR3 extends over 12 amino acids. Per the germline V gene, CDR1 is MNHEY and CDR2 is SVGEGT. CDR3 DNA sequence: TGTGCCAGCGCGGACCCCAACTATGGCTACACCTTC. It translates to CASADPNYGYTF.

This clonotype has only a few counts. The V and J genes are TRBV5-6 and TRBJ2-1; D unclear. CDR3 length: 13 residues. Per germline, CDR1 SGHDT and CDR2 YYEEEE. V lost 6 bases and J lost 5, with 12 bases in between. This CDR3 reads CASMIPPHNEQFF. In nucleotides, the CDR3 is TGTGCCAGCATGATCCCCCCCCACAATGAGCAGTTCTTC.

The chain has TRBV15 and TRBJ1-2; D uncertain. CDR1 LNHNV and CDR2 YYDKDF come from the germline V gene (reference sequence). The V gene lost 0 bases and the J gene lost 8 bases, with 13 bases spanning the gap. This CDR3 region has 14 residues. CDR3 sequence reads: CATSRDRSNGGYTF. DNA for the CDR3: TGTGCCACCAGCAGAGATCGATCCAACGGGGGCTACACCTTC.

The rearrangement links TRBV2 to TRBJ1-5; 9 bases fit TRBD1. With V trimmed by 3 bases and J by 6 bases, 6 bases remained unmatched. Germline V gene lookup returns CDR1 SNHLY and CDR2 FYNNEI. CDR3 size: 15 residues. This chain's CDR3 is CASSEQGQGGQPQHF. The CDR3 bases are TGTGCCAGCAGTGAGCAGGGACAGGGAGGTCAGCCCCAGCATTTT.

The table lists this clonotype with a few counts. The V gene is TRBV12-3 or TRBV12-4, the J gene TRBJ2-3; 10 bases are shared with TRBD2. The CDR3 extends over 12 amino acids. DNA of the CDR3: TGTGCAACGACTAGCGGGACAGATACGCAGTATTTT. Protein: CATTSGTDTQYF.

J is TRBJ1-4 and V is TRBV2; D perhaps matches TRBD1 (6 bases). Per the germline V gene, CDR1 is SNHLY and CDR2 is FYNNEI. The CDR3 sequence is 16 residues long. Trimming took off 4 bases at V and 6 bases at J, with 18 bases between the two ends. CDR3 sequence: CASSVAGGSYYEKLFF. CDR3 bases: TGTGCCAGCAGTGTTGCGGGGGGCAGTTATTATGAAAAACTGTTTTTT.

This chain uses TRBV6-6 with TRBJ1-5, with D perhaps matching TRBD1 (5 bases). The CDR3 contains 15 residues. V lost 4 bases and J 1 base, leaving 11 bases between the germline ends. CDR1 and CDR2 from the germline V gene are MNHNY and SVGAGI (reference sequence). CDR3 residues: CASSWRDPSNQPQHF. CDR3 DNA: TGTGCCAGCAGTTGGCGGGACCCGAGCAATCAGCCCCAGCATTTT.

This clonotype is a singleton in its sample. The CDR3 nucleotides read TGTGCCAGTAGTACTCGGATTGGGGGACGTAATGAAAAACTGTTTTTT. The encoded protein is CASSTRIGGRNEKLFF. The rearrangement links TRBV19 to TRBJ1-4, with D possibly being TRBD1 (5 bases). This CDR3 is built from 16 residues. V was cut by 4 bases and J by 4 bases, with 16 bases left in between. Germline values: CDR1 LNHDA, CDR2 SQIVND (reference sequence).

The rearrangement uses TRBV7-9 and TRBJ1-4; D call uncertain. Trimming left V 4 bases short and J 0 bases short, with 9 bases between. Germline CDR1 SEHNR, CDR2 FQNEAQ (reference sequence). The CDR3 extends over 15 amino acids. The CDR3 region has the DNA TGTGCCAGCAGCTCATCGGAGACAACTAATGAAAAACTGTTTTTT. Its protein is CASSSSETTNEKLFF.

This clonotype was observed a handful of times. CDR3 bases: TGTGCCAGCGACTCCGGGACAGGGTGGGGACCCCTCCACTTT. This encodes CASDSGTGWGPLHF. The V call is TRBV12-3 or TRBV12-4, the J call TRBJ1-6, with TRBD1 matching 9 bases. This CDR3 has 14 amino acids. V was clipped by 8 bases and J by 12 bases; unmatched bases: 11.

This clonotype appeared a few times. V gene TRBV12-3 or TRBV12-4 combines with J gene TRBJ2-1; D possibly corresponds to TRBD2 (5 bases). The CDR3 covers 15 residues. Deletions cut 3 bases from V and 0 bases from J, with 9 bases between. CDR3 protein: CASSFSGNSYNEQFF. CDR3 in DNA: TGTGCCAGCAGTTTTTCGGGGAACTCCTACAATGAGCAGTTCTTC.

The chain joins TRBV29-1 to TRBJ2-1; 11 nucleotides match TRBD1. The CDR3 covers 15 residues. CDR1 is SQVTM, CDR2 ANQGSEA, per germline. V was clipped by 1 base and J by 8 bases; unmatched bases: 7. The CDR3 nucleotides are TGCAGCGTTGAAGCCGGGACAGGGGGGATCGATGAGCAGTTCTTC. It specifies CSVEAGTGGIDEQFF.

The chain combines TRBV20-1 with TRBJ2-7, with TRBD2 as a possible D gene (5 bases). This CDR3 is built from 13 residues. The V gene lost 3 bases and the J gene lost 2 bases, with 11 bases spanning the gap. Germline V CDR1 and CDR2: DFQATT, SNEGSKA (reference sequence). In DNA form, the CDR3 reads TGCAGTGCTAGGGACTCGGTCACCTACGAGCAGTACTTC. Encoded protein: CSARDSVTYEQYF.